The next 23 T cell receptor beta chains were all read from a single sample in a study of blood T cells in healthy people across ages. Combining a sample-barcoded 5' primer with a J-beta primer mix, a second PCR ran for roughly 6 to 12 cycles. TCRdb called the 5' RACE reads again in MiXCR, with one record for every CDR3 protein. The table lists about 670,000 distinct CDR3 sequences, approximately 40% of them singletons, with 30% in the top ten. The sample comprised blood. These receptors came from a man older than 75 in good health.

The chain couples TRBV10-1 to TRBJ2-7, with D hard to call. Germline V gene sequence: CDR1 WNHNN, CDR2 SYGVQD (reference sequence). CDR3 length equals 14 residues. V dropped 2 bases and J dropped 1 base, with 9 bases sitting between them. The CDR3 DNA reads as TGCGCCAGCAGTGAGGCAATAGGATCCTACGAGCAGTACTTC. Translated, it gives CASSEAIGSYEQYF.

This clonotype appeared a few times. This chain connects TRBV6-2 or TRBV6-3 to TRBJ1-5; D may be TRBD1 (6 bases). The CDR3 has 14 amino acids. CDR1 is MNHEY, CDR2 SVGEGT, per germline. Between the trimmed V and J ends, which lost 2 bases and 10 bases, there was a span of 15 bases. The CDR3 DNA follows: TGTGCCAGCAGTTACGGCCAGGGGATAGGACCCCAGCATTTT. It codes for CASSYGQGIGPQHF.

The chain carries TRBV4-1 and TRBJ2-1; D unclear. This CDR3 region has 17 residues. Germline assignment: CDR1 MGHRA and CDR2 YSYEKL. Trimming took off 1 base at V and 4 bases at J, with 17 bases between the two ends. The CDR3 spells CASSQGALHPSYNEQFF. The DNA for the CDR3 is TGCGCCAGCAGCCAAGGGGCCCTCCACCCCTCATACAATGAGCAGTTCTTC.

The CDR3 loop reads CASSLKPGQPETQYF. For the CDR3, the DNA is TGTGCCAGCAGCTTAAAACCGGGACAGCCAGAGACCCAGTACTTC. The gene calls are TRBV7-3 and TRBJ2-5; 7 nucleotides agree with TRBD1. CDR3 length equals 15 residues. The ends lost 1 base at V and 4 bases at J; junction bases unmatched: 6. Germline V gene lookup returns CDR1 SGHTA and CDR2 FQGTGA.

This clonotype has a handful of counts. Here the CDR3 DNA reads TGCAGCGTTGGTCCAGGGGCTGGAGAAAAACTGTTTTTT. Translation gives CSVGPGAGEKLFF. The chain uses TRBV29-1 and TRBJ1-4, with TRBD1 as a possible D gene (6 bases). Germline lookup yields CDR1 SQVTM and CDR2 ANQGSEA. This CDR3 contains 13 residues. V was clipped by 4 bases and J by 8 bases, with 14 bases between them.

This rearrangement joins TRBV4-3 to TRBJ2-5, with a tentative D call TRBD2 (6 bases). With 3 bases removed from V and 1 base from J, the gap between germline ends came to 12 bases. This CDR3 contains 15 residues. The germline V gene encodes CDR1 LGHNA and CDR2 YSLEER. CDR3 sequence reads: CASSQEGSSQETQYF. CDR3 DNA: TGCGCCAGCAGCCAGGAGGGGTCTAGCCAAGAGACCCAGTACTTC.

With regard to this clonotype: An end of the junction differs from the germline gene, which may be a read error. This chain joins TRBV7-9 and TRBJ1-6, with 8 positions matching TRBD1. CDR3 length equals 16 residues. Germline V gives CDR1 SEHNR, CDR2 FQNEAQ (reference sequence). The CDR3 is CASSLAGQEINSPPHF. The CDR3 bases are TGTGCCAGCAGCTTAGCGGGACAGGAGATAAATTCACCCCCCCACTTT.

This clonotype has more than one count but fewer than ten. This chain connects TRBV27 to TRBJ2-6, with TRBD1 matching over 7 bases. Per the germline V gene, CDR1 is MNHEY and CDR2 is SMNVEV (reference sequence). The CDR3 extends over 18 amino acids. V dropped 6 bases and J dropped 0; count of bases not matched to a gene: 11. The DNA of the CDR3 is TGTGCCAGCAGCAATCAACCGGGACAGCTCTCTGGGGCCAACGTCCTGACTTTC. Translation gives CASSNQPGQLSGANVLTF.

The V call is TRBV6-2 or TRBV6-3, the J call TRBJ1-5; unclear D gene. Trimming cost V 10 bases and J 4 bases, with 17 bases left between them. CDR1 is MNHEY, CDR2 SVGEGT, per germline. The CDR3 covers 14 residues. CDR3 residues: CATNDGFSNQPQHF. CDR3 bases: TGTGCCACCAACGACGGATTCTCAAATCAGCCCCAGCATTTT.

As to this clonotype: With a much larger clone just one base away, this may be a read error. CDR3 in amino acids: CASSLIGDPPLHF. In DNA form, the CDR3 reads TGTGCCAGCAGCTTGATCGGTGATCCACCCCTCCACTTT. V gene TRBV7-2 combines with J gene TRBJ1-6; D is unresolved. The CDR3 sequence is 13 residues long. Per germline, CDR1 SGHTA and CDR2 FQGNSA. Between the trimmed V and J ends, which lost 3 bases and 11 bases, there was a span of 11 bases.

The chain couples TRBV20-1 to TRBJ2-1; 14 bases fit TRBD2. The CDR3 has 15 amino acids. CDR1 and CDR2 (germline): DFQATT, SNEGSKA (reference sequence). V shed 3 bases, J shed 9 bases, and the junction held 7 bases outside the gene matches. The CDR3: CSARGTSGSGTEQFF. The CDR3 DNA reads TGCAGTGCTAGGGGGACTAGCGGGAGTGGGACTGAGCAGTTCTTC.

The J gene is TRBJ2-1, the V gene TRBV24-1; a possible D gene is TRBD1 (6 bases). The CDR3 has 14 residues. V was shortened by 5 bases and J by 5 bases, with 12 bases between the two germline ends. Germline V CDR1 and CDR2: KGHDR, SFDVKD. CDR3: CATSGAGADNEQFF. CDR3 nucleotides: TGTGCCACCAGTGGAGCAGGGGCGGACAATGAGCAGTTCTTC.

This chain links TRBV5-5 with TRBJ1-5, with D possibly matching TRBD1 (5 bases). Germline V CDR1 and CDR2: SGHKS, YYEKEE (reference sequence). This CDR3 has 15 residues. The V end lost 3 bases, the J end lost 6 bases, and 16 bases lay between the germline ends. CDR3 nucleotide sequence: TGTGCCAGCAGCTCGAACGGGGCGAGAGGTCAGCCCCAGCATTTT. Its protein is CASSSNGARGQPQHF.

This clonotype occurred many times. The rearrangement links TRBV20-1 to TRBJ2-3; 12 nucleotides agree with TRBD2. Per the germline V gene, CDR1 is DFQATT and CDR2 is SNEGSKA (reference sequence). The CDR3 runs to 16 residues. V lost 0 bases, J lost 3 bases, and 4 bases stayed unmatched. In DNA form, the CDR3 reads TGCAGTGCTAGAGATTTGCTAGCGGGAGGGACAGATACGCAGTATTTT. It codes for CSARDLLAGGTDTQYF.

In its sample, this clonotype was seen many times. This sequence joins TRBV5-1 and TRBJ2-3; TRBD1 agrees at 9 bases. This CDR3 is built from 14 residues. CDR1 and CDR2 (germline): SGHRS, YFSETQ. Trimming removed 4 bases from V and 5 bases from J; junction bases left unmatched: 5. This CDR3 is CASSQGTGRDTQYF. In nucleotides, the CDR3 is TGCGCCAGCAGCCAAGGGACAGGGAGAGATACGCAGTATTTT.

The chain links TRBV11-2 to TRBJ2-3; weak D call: TRBD2 (5 bases). This CDR3 is 14 amino acids long. The germline V gene has CDR1 SGHAT and CDR2 FQNNGV. The germline V and J ends were trimmed by 0 bases and 7 bases, with 11 bases remaining between them. The CDR3 loop reads CASSLDRDKHTQYF. In DNA form, the CDR3 reads TGTGCCAGCAGCTTAGATCGGGATAAACATACGCAGTATTTT.

The genes are TRBV7-2 and TRBJ2-5, with a tentative D call TRBD2 (6 bases). This CDR3 spans 14 amino acids. Germline CDR1 and CDR2: SGHTA and FQGNSA. Trimming removed 5 bases at V and 5 bases at J, with 15 bases between. The CDR3 protein is CASSPGTLPETQYF. As DNA, the CDR3 is TGTGCCAGCAGCCCCGGGACTCTCCCCGAGACCCAGTACTTC.

The chain couples TRBV6-2 or TRBV6-3 to TRBJ1-5; D gene unclear. There are 13 residues in the CDR3. Germline CDR1 MNHEY, CDR2 SVGEGT. V lost 1 base and J lost 11, with 12 bases in between. The CDR3 DNA reads TGTGCCAGCAGTTACTTAGGCCAGTCCGCCCAGCATTTT. Protein sequence: CASSYLGQSAQHF.

The genes are TRBV6-5 and TRBJ1-2, with D possibly matching TRBD1 (6 bases). Germline V gives CDR1 MNHEY, CDR2 SVGAGI. Trimming removed 0 bases at V and 6 bases at J, with 14 bases between. This CDR3 is built from 15 residues. CDR3 nucleotides: TGTGCCAGCAGTTACTCTGGGGGCCCTGGCGATGGCTACACCTTC. Its protein product is CASSYSGGPGDGYTF.

The J gene is TRBJ2-3, the V gene TRBV9, with 14 bases aligning to TRBD2. Germline lookup yields CDR1 SGDLS and CDR2 YYNGEE. Germline trimming cut 3 bases from V and 3 bases from J; bases unmatched to any gene: 6. CDR3 size: 17 residues. As DNA, the CDR3 is TGTGCCAGCAGCGCCAGGGGACTAGCGGGAGAGACAGATACGCAGTATTTT. Its translation is CASSARGLAGETDTQYF.

The J gene is TRBJ2-3, the V gene TRBV5-1; D is uncertain. CDR1 SGHRS and CDR2 YFSETQ come from the germline V gene. V was shortened by 4 bases and J by 0 bases, with 21 bases between the two germline ends. The CDR3 runs 18 residues. The DNA for the CDR3 is TGCGCCAGCAGCAGCACCCCCCTTAGCTTGGGGAGCACAGATACGCAGTATTTT. Translating it yields CASSSTPLSLGSTDTQYF.

CDR3 sequence reads: CASSWRFRTSGRSGDTQYF. The CDR3 nucleotides read TGTGCCAGCAGTTGGAGATTTAGGACTAGCGGGAGGTCGGGAGATACGCAGTATTTT. The rearrangement uses TRBV6-2 or TRBV6-3 and TRBJ2-3, with 14 bases lining up with TRBD2. Germline-derived CDR1 and CDR2 are MNHEY and SVGEGT. V was clipped by 4 bases and J by 5 bases; unmatched bases: 14. CDR3 length: 19 amino acids.

This clonotype was detected a few times. The chain joins TRBV12-3 or TRBV12-4 to TRBJ2-7; possibly TRBD1 or TRBD2 for D (5 bases each). The V gene lost 5 bases and the J gene lost 1 base, with 15 bases spanning the gap. The CDR3 runs 15 residues. CDR3 bases: TGTGCCAGCAGTATACCGGGACCCTCTTCCTACGAGCAGTACTTC. It codes for CASSIPGPSSYEQYF.